The present T cell receptor beta chain was sequenced within a study of shared clonotypes between healthy human individuals. Study results and limitations: Naive subsets generally exceeded memory subsets in estimated richness. Roughly 5% of naive CD4 clonotypes were shared across a handful of donors. Sampling covered blood only; tissue repertoires likely differ.

Those who donated were healthy HIV-negative adults, with no recent acute infections or vaccinations reported. As for this clone: Antigen unknown.

The V gene's germline CDR1 is SGHNT and CDR2 YYREEE (reference sequence). The CDR3 covers 13 residues. Germline trimming cut 3 bases from V and 2 bases from J; bases unmatched to any gene: 1. Measured with immunoSEQ multiplex PCR; TCRdb has only the in-frame clones, and not every one. This sample carries more than 1.2 million clones, about 98.5% of them seen once, and the ten largest clones take over 0.3%. The rearrangement links TRBV5-4 to TRBJ2-7; 8 bases fit TRBD1. This receptor was obtained from a man aged 25-45 years in good health. Sequenced sample: naive CD4+ T cells sorted from blood. Subset noted: CD45RA+ positively selected. In DNA, the CDR3 is TGTGCCAGCAGCTGGGACAGGACCTACGAGCAGTACTTC. It encodes CASSWDRTYEQYF.